The 32 T cell receptor beta chains below all came from one sample that was sequenced in a study of blood T cells in healthy people across ages. A second PCR of about 7 to 12 cycles used a sample-barcoded 5' primer and a J-beta primer mix. TCRdb processed the 5' RACE reads anew with MiXCR; each CDR3 protein has one entry. Of roughly 1.6 million distinct CDR3 sequences listed, roughly 32% were seen once; the top ten hold around 11%. Specimen: blood. These receptors originate from a woman in her thirties in good health.

This clonotype was found a few times. V is TRBV10-3 and J is TRBJ1-4; 7 positions match TRBD1. The CDR3 is made up of 15 amino acids. V trimming: 6 bases; J trimming: 1 base; junction bases outside the gene matches: 5. Germline V gene sequence: CDR1 ENHRY, CDR2 SYGVKD. CDR3 protein: CAISRQGGTNEKLFF. The CDR3, as DNA: TGTGCCATCAGCAGACAGGGAGGAACTAATGAAAAACTGTTTTTT.

This clonotype was counted a few times. The V and J genes are TRBV20-1 and TRBJ2-5; D ambiguous. Germline-derived CDR1 and CDR2 are DFQATT and SNEGSKA (reference sequence). Deletions cut 2 bases from V and 11 bases from J, with 24 bases between. This CDR3 has 15 amino acids. The CDR3 reads CSARSLSPWNGEQYF. The CDR3 nucleotides read TGCAGTGCTAGATCCCTATCTCCTTGGAACGGTGAGCAGTACTTC.

The genes are TRBV4-2 and TRBJ1-5; D remains unclear. Trimming took 0 bases from V and 7 from J, leaving 13 bases between them. CDR3 length equals 15 residues. Per the germline V gene, CDR1 is LGHNA and CDR2 is YNFKEQ. The CDR3, as DNA: TGTGCCAGCAGCCAAGACACTGGGGTGAAGCAGCCCCAGCATTTT. It encodes CASSQDTGVKQPQHF.

In this sample, this clonotype turned up a few times. The chain is built from TRBV7-9 and TRBJ2-5, with 12 bases matching TRBD1. This CDR3 is built from 20 residues. The V gene end was trimmed by 5 bases and the J gene end by 5 bases; junction bases not matched to a gene: 21. Per germline, CDR1 SEHNR and CDR2 FQNEAQ (reference sequence). CDR3 loop: CASSPPTGTGGLGSYETQYF. The CDR3 region has the DNA TGTGCCAGCAGCCCACCAACCGGGACAGGGGGCTTAGGGTCTTATGAGACCCAGTACTTC.

The rearrangement links TRBV5-1 to TRBJ1-1; weak D call: TRBD1 (5 bases). The CDR3 consists of 16 residues. The V and J ends lost 0 bases and 4 bases respectively, with 16 bases between them. Germline values: CDR1 SGHRS, CDR2 YFSETQ. The DNA for the CDR3 is TGCGCCAGCAGCTTGGAACCAAGGGGTGGGGGCACTGAAGCTTTCTTT. Its translation is CASSLEPRGGGTEAFF. The complete variable domain, with remaining parts taken from reference TRBV5-1 and TRBJ1-1, reads KAGVTQTPRYLIKTRGQQVTLSCSPISGHRSVSWYQQTPGQGLQFLFEYFSETQRNKGNFPGRFSGRQFSNSRSEMNVSTLELGDSALYLCASSLEPRGGGTEAFFGQGTRLTVV.

This clonotype has just one count. V usage is TRBV30 and J usage is TRBJ1-2, with 7 bases that match TRBD1. CDR1 is GTSNPN and CDR2 is SVGIG in the germline V gene (reference sequence). The CDR3 has 12 residues. After removal of 1 base from V and 8 bases from J, the junction contained 4 bases not matched to a gene. In DNA, the CDR3 is TGTGCCTGGAGTGGGCAGGGGGGCGGCTACACCTTC. It yields the protein CAWSGQGGGYTF.

The chain joins TRBV2 to TRBJ2-5; D perhaps matches TRBD1 (6 bases). The germline CDR1 and CDR2 sequences are SNHLY and FYNNEI. V was cut by 2 bases and J by 5 bases, with 15 bases left in between. This CDR3 is 15 amino acids long. CDR3 region: CASSEMVGARETQYF. The CDR3 nucleotides are TGTGCCAGCAGTGAAATGGTGGGGGCGAGGGAGACCCAGTACTTC. The full variable domain, its missing parts supplied by reference TRBV2 and TRBJ2-5, is EPEVTQTPSHQVTQMGQEVILRCVPISNHLYFYWYRQILGQKVEFLVSFYNNEISEKSEIFDDQFSVERPDGSNFTLKIRSTKLEDSAMYFCASSEMVGARETQYFGPGTRLLVL.

The CDR3 here is CASSSGEPSRGKETQYF. In DNA form, the CDR3 reads TGTGCCAGCAGCTCAGGGGAGCCGTCAAGGGGGAAAGAGACCCAGTACTTC. This chain connects TRBV9 to TRBJ2-7, with D possibly matching TRBD1 (6 bases). The DNA end is more similar to TRBJ2-5, so the J call may be wrong. Germline V gene lookup returns CDR1 SGDLS and CDR2 YYNGEE. The CDR3 runs 17 residues.

The rearrangement joins TRBV28 to TRBJ1-2, with unresolved D. V lost 2 bases and J 5 bases, leaving 9 bases between the germline ends. This CDR3 region has 13 residues. The germline gives CDR1 MDHEN, CDR2 SYDVKM. The CDR3 DNA reads as TGTGCCAGCAGTTTAAATCCCCGGTATGGCTACACCTTC. It yields the protein CASSLNPRYGYTF.

Of note for this clonotype: At one end, the junction sequence differs from germline, possibly due to a read error. This rearrangement joins TRBV6-1 to TRBJ2-6, with unresolved D. Germline V gene sequence: CDR1 MNHNS, CDR2 SASEGT. CDR3 length: 17 residues. CDR3 amino acids: CASRLQSSFSGVNVLTF. DNA of the CDR3: TGTGCCAGCAGACTACAGAGTAGCTTCTCTGGGGTCAACGTCCTGACTTTC.

The chain recombines TRBV29-1 with TRBJ2-1; 9 bases align to TRBD2. The germline V gene encodes CDR1 SQVTM and CDR2 ANQGSEA. V was pared by 3 bases and J by 3 bases, with 3 bases of the junction left unmatched. This CDR3 has 14 residues. CDR3 coding DNA: TGCAGCGTTGAGGCTAGCGGGATCTACAATGAGCAGTTCTTC. Its translation is CSVEASGIYNEQFF.

This clonotype appeared a few times. CDR3 loop: CASSLVGPTAIYEQYF. Written as DNA, the CDR3 is TGTGCCAGCAGCTTAGTCGGACCGACCGCCATCTACGAGCAGTACTTC. The rearrangement links TRBV11-2 to TRBJ2-7; D ambiguous. V was cut by 1 base and J by 3 bases, with 16 bases left in between. This CDR3 is built from 16 residues. Germline CDR1 is SGHAT and CDR2 is FQNNGV.

This clonotype was found once. V gene TRBV27 combines with J gene TRBJ2-4; TRBD2 matches at 7 bases. The CDR3 is made up of 15 amino acids. With 4 bases clipped from V and 4 bases from J, the junction kept 7 bases outside the gene matches. Germline CDR1 reads MNHEY; CDR2 reads SMNVEV (reference sequence). The CDR3 DNA sequence: TGTGCCAGCAGTTCGTTCGGGAGGACTAAAAACATTCAGTACTTC. It codes for CASSSFGRTKNIQYF.

The chain uses TRBV2 and TRBJ2-5; the match to TRBD1 covers 7 bases. V shed 6 bases, J shed 5 bases, and the junction held 18 bases outside the gene matches. The V gene's germline CDR1 is SNHLY and CDR2 FYNNEI. The CDR3 extends over 17 amino acids. The CDR3 coding sequence is TGTGCCAGCAGAAGGCGGATTTACAGGGGATCCGCGGAGACCCAGTACTTC. It specifies CASRRRIYRGSAETQYF.

The table lists this clonotype with a count of one. This sequence may be a read error, since a much larger clone differs from it by one base. The chain has TRBV10-3 and TRBJ2-5; weak D call: TRBD2 (7 bases). The CDR3 is 13 amino acids. CDR1 ENHRY and CDR2 SYGVKD come from the germline V gene. This CDR3 is CTISAGAKETQYF. The CDR3 region has the DNA TGTACCATCAGTGCGGGGGCTAAAGAGACCCAGTACTTC.

A single count supports this clonotype. This chain uses TRBV11-2 with TRBJ1-4; 9 nucleotides match TRBD1. V was pared by 0 bases and J by 8 bases, with 7 bases of the junction left unmatched. CDR1 is SGHAT and CDR2 is FQNNGV in the germline V gene. CDR3 size: 16 residues. In nucleotides, the CDR3 is TGTGCCAGCAGCTTAGATTGGACAGGGGCTAGCGAAAAACTGTTTTTT. Its protein is CASSLDWTGASEKLFF. Full variable domain (rest looked up from reference TRBV11-2 and TRBJ1-4): EAGVAQSPRYKIIEKRQSVAFWCNPISGHATLYWYQQILGQGPKLLIQFQNNGVVDDSQLPKDRFSAERLKGVDSTLKIQPAKLEDSAVYLCASSLDWTGASEKLFFGSGTQLSVL.

This clonotype was counted a few times. The chain combines TRBV5-1 with TRBJ2-3, with D unresolved. Germline CDR1 reads SGHRS; CDR2 reads YFSETQ. Trimming left V 2 bases short and J 2 bases short, with 12 bases between. CDR3 length: 15 residues. For the CDR3, the DNA is TGCGCCAGCAGCTTAGTACTGTCGTACACAGATACGCAGTATTTT. Translated, it gives CASSLVLSYTDTQYF.

The chain carries TRBV27 and TRBJ2-3; D not resolved. V was trimmed by 6 bases and J by 2 bases, leaving 9 bases between them. CDR1 and CDR2 from the germline V gene are MNHEY and SMNVEV (reference sequence). The CDR3 contains 13 residues. The CDR3 loop is CASSRRDTDTQYF. Written as DNA, the CDR3 is TGTGCCAGCAGCCGGAGAGACACAGATACGCAGTATTTT.

V usage is TRBV10-3 and J usage is TRBJ1-2; 7 positions match TRBD1. The germline V gene encodes CDR1 ENHRY and CDR2 SYGVKD. This CDR3 spans 13 amino acids. V lost 11 bases, J lost 3 bases, and 9 bases stayed unmatched. The CDR3 here is CALSGTDYYGYTF. The CDR3 region has the DNA TGTGCCTTATCCGGGACAGACTACTATGGCTACACCTTC.

This clonotype came up a few times. The chain links TRBV12-3 or TRBV12-4 to TRBJ2-3, with TRBD2 matching 10 bases. V lost 5 bases and J lost 2; bases outside the gene matches: 7. The CDR3 loop spans 16 amino acids. The CDR3: CASSNPGTSATDTQYF. In DNA form, the CDR3 reads TGTGCCAGCAGTAATCCCGGGACTAGCGCCACAGATACGCAGTATTTT.

Only a few counts were recorded for this clonotype. V gene TRBV6-5 combines with J gene TRBJ1-3; D is unclear. The V gene lost 2 bases and the J gene lost 3 bases, with 5 bases spanning the gap. The germline gives CDR1 MNHEY, CDR2 SVGAGI. The CDR3 is 13 residues long. The CDR3 region has the DNA TGTGCCAGCAGTTACAGTTATGGAAACACCATATATTTT. It yields the protein CASSYSYGNTIYF.

In this sample, this clonotype turned up a few times. The chain combines TRBV20-1 with TRBJ2-1, with 9 bases identical to TRBD2. Germline trimming cut 6 bases from V and 3 bases from J; bases unmatched to any gene: 9. Germline CDR1 reads DFQATT; CDR2 reads SNEGSKA (reference sequence). The CDR3 contains 15 residues. CDR3 DNA sequence: TGCAGTGCCACTTTAGCGGGAGCTAGCTACAATGAGCAGTTCTTC. It encodes CSATLAGASYNEQFF.

This clonotype was found many times. The chain links TRBV20-1 to TRBJ1-1, with TRBD1 as a possible D gene (6 bases). V lost 6 bases and J 6 bases, leaving 14 bases between the germline ends. Germline V CDR1 and CDR2: DFQATT, SNEGSKA (reference sequence). The CDR3 runs to 12 residues. The CDR3 reads CSAYDRSSEAFF. The CDR3 DNA reads as TGCAGTGCATACGACAGGTCCTCTGAAGCTTTCTTT.

J is TRBJ2-2 and V is TRBV4-2, with D uncertain. Germline V gene data show CDR1 as LGHNA and CDR2 as YNFKEQ. V dropped 2 bases and J dropped 5 bases, with 9 bases sitting between them. The CDR3 runs to 14 residues. Here the CDR3 DNA reads TGTGCCAGCAGCCAAACTACGACTACCGGGGAGCTGTTTTTT. The encoded protein is CASSQTTTTGELFF.

This clonotype was detected a few times. This CDR3 reads CSARREGTWEQYF. Written as DNA, the CDR3 is TGCAGTGCTCGCCGGGAGGGGACGTGGGAGCAGTACTTC. The gene calls are TRBV20-1 and TRBJ2-7; 8 positions agree with TRBD2. Germline assignment: CDR1 DFQATT and CDR2 SNEGSKA (reference sequence). The V gene end was trimmed by 5 bases and the J gene end by 7 bases; junction bases not matched to a gene: 10. CDR3 size: 13 residues.

This clonotype was counted between two and nine times. V is TRBV4-1 and J is TRBJ1-2; D is undetermined. Germline V lookup: CDR1 MGHRA, CDR2 YSYEKL. Trimming stripped 4 bases from V and 8 bases from J, with 20 bases between. This CDR3 comprises 15 residues. The CDR3 bases are TGCGCCAGCAGCCCTCGAAAGGGAATCTCTGGCGGCTACACCTTC. Its protein is CASSPRKGISGGYTF.

This chain connects TRBV4-2 to TRBJ2-5; D possibly corresponds to TRBD2 (5 bases). Trimming removed 0 bases from V and 5 bases from J, with 19 bases in between. The CDR3 covers 17 residues. Germline assignment: CDR1 LGHNA and CDR2 YNFKEQ. CDR3 protein: CASSQDRGPWQVETQYF. The CDR3 DNA sequence: TGTGCCAGCAGCCAAGATCGGGGTCCGTGGCAGGTGGAGACCCAGTACTTC.

This clonotype was recorded a few times. The genes are TRBV20-1 and TRBJ2-5; 10 nucleotides line up with TRBD2. V lost 2 bases and J lost 5; bases outside the gene matches: 11. Germline-derived CDR1 and CDR2 are DFQATT and SNEGSKA (reference sequence). The CDR3 contains 16 residues. CDR3 DNA sequence: TGCAGTGCTAGATCCCTGGATAGCGGGAGGACGGAGACCCAGTACTTC. Translating it yields CSARSLDSGRTETQYF.

This chain joins TRBV6-2 or TRBV6-3 and TRBJ1-2; D might be TRBD1 (5 bases). The V end was cut by 2 bases, the J end by 3 bases, with 16 bases between. Germline assignment: CDR1 MNHEY and CDR2 SVGEGT. The CDR3 loop spans 16 amino acids. As DNA, the CDR3 is TGTGCCAGCAGTTACGGCGAGGGGCAGACGTACTATGGCTACACCTTC. Translating gives CASSYGEGQTYYGYTF.

DNA of the CDR3: TGTGCCAGCAGCGTAGTTGCGGACAGCTCCTACGAGCAGTACTTC. Its translation is CASSVVADSSYEQYF. This chain joins TRBV9 and TRBJ2-7; tentatively, D is TRBD1 (6 bases). The CDR3 is made up of 15 amino acids. Germline values: CDR1 SGDLS, CDR2 YYNGEE. Between the trimmed V and J ends, which lost 0 bases and 0 bases, there was a span of 10 bases.

This clonotype appeared a few times. This chain uses TRBV7-3 with TRBJ2-1; D is possibly TRBD1 (6 bases). Germline-derived CDR1 and CDR2 are SGHTA and FQGTGA. The CDR3 is 15 amino acids. The V and J ends lost 2 bases and 6 bases respectively, with 14 bases between them. The CDR3 loop reads CASSLYRAHLNEQFF. Here the CDR3 DNA reads TGTGCCAGCAGCTTATACAGGGCCCATCTCAATGAGCAGTTCTTC.

This clonotype was recorded a few times. The chain is built from TRBV5-6 and TRBJ2-2; 11 bases align to TRBD2. This CDR3 contains 16 residues. CDR1 SGHDT and CDR2 YYEEEE come from the germline V gene. Trimming cost V 5 bases and J 0 bases; bases outside gene matches: 3. The CDR3: CASSLGLAANTGELFF. The CDR3 bases are TGTGCCAGCAGTCTGGGACTAGCGGCGAACACCGGGGAGCTGTTTTTT.